This T cell receptor (beta chain) was captured by sequencing in a study of OX40 agonist ivuxolimab in advanced cancers. Study in general: Averaging 60 years in age, with a range of about 23 to 79, the cohort was approximately 87% male. Prior anti-PD-1, anti-PD-L1 or anti-CTLA-4 therapy did not bar entry, and around 39% had some. Three patients, one with hepatocellular carcinoma and two with cutaneous melanoma, responded partially.

CDR1 and CDR2 (germline): MNHNY, SVGAGI (reference sequence). The CDR3 contains 14 residues. The junction had 6 bases not matched to a gene; V was cut back by 7 bases and J by 1 base. Repertoires were generated with immunoSEQ multiplex PCR, while TCRdb's copy carries only in-frame clones and drops some. The profile shows tens of thousands of clones, just over 90% of them singletons. It was autoimmune disease history or systemic immunosuppression that excluded patients. This receptor was obtained from an adult with an advanced solid tumor such as melanoma, head and neck, liver or kidney cancer. The material sequenced was CD4+ or CD8+ T cells sorted from blood, taken in a trial of the OX40 agonist ivuxolimab. The V call is TRBV6-6, the J call TRBJ1-1; 7 nucleotides align to TRBD1. The chain's CDR3 is CASTLTGQNTEAFF. CDR3 DNA sequence: TGTGCCAGCACCCTGACAGGGCAGAACACTGAAGCTTTCTTT.